The present entry profiles one T cell receptor beta chain with its context. Original data processing: From reference gene primer amplification, estimates of nucleated cell counts were derived. Sequencing was performed with immunoSEQ multiplex PCR; in TCRdb, only in-frame clones are kept and a portion is missing. From that table come the V and J calls and clone size; the DNA was used to work out D and trimming. Here the sample spans 40,000 to 55,000 clones, 83% being singletons. V dropped 4 bases and J dropped 2 bases, with 12 bases sitting between them. This CDR3 contains 15 residues. Germline CDR1 and CDR2: SGHRS and YFSETQ. The data were taken from a study of blood T cell repertoires in COVID-19. Study-wide context: Samples representing acute and convalescent COVID-19 were sourced from the United States, Italy and Spain. The cDNA or gDNA used as material had been derived from T cells, B-cell-depleted T cells, or PBMCs.

This chain connects TRBV5-1 to TRBJ2-2, with a possible D match to TRBD1 (6 bases). The sequenced sample consisted of peripheral blood. The source of this sequence is a human donor in a cohort sampled during active COVID-19. The chain's CDR3 is CASSDRDKNTGELFF. Written as DNA, the CDR3 is TGCGCCAGCAGCGACCGGGACAAAAACACCGGGGAGCTGTTTTTT.